What follows are 14 T cell receptor beta chains derived from one specimen sequenced in a study of PD-L1 blockade in urothelial cancer. Assay: immunoSEQ multiplex PCR; the TCRdb copy retains only in-frame clones and omits some. The profile covers 100,000 or so clones, with about 89% appearing a single time and 0.92% taken by the ten largest. Sequences were derived from PBMCs, sampled around atezolizumab (anti-PD-L1) treatment. These receptors all come from a woman of 80 years or more with urothelial cancer.

The genes are TRBV11-2 and TRBJ1-5; 10 bases are a match to TRBD1. The V gene end was trimmed by 5 bases and the J gene end by 6 bases; junction bases not matched to a gene: 7. Germline V CDR1 and CDR2: SGHAT, FQNNGV. CDR3 length equals 15 residues. This chain's CDR3 is CASSVDRGTAQPQHF. The DNA for the CDR3 is TGTGCCAGCAGCGTGGACAGGGGGACCGCTCAGCCCCAGCATTTT.

The V call is TRBV5-1, the J call TRBJ2-1, with 7 nucleotides matching TRBD2. J gave up 10 bases and V 4 bases, and 17 bases lay outside the gene matches. The CDR3 runs to 16 residues. Germline V gives CDR1 SGHRS, CDR2 YFSETQ. The CDR3 is CASSAYAAGLSEEQFF. CDR3 bases: TGCGCCAGCAGCGCCTATGCAGCGGGACTTTCGGAGGAGCAGTTCTTC.

V is TRBV7-8 and J is TRBJ2-5; TRBD1 aligns across 10 bases. CDR3 length equals 15 residues. Unmatched junction bases numbered 8, after V lost 5 bases and J lost 5 bases. Looked up from germline, CDR1 is SGHVS and CDR2 is FQNEAQ. CDR3 sequence reads: CASSTRTGGWETQYF. CDR3 sequence (DNA): TGTGCCAGCAGCACCCGGACAGGGGGATGGGAGACCCAGTACTTC. The full variable domain, its missing parts supplied by reference TRBV7-8 and TRBJ2-5, is GAGVSQSPRYKVAKRGQDVALRCDPISGHVSLFWYQQALGQGPEFLTYFQNEAQLDKSGLPSDRFFAERPEGSVSTLKIQRTQQEDSAVYLCASSTRTGGWETQYFGPGTRLLVL.

This rearrangement joins TRBV10-3 to TRBJ2-5; D call uncertain. The CDR3 has 13 amino acids. V was trimmed by 0 bases and J by 1 base, leaving 3 bases between them. CDR1 and CDR2 (germline): ENHRY, SYGVKD. For the CDR3, the DNA is TGTGCCATCAGTGAGTCCAGCCAAGAGACCCAGTACTTC. Its translation is CAISESSQETQYF.

The gene calls are TRBV7-8 and TRBJ2-2; D unclear. V was cut by 1 base and J by 0 bases, with 3 bases left in between. Germline V gene sequence: CDR1 SGHVS, CDR2 FQNEAQ. The length of the CDR3 is 14 residues. The CDR3 here is CASSLGTNTGELFF. Written as DNA, the CDR3 is TGTGCCAGCAGCTTAGGTACGAACACCGGGGAGCTGTTTTTT. Full variable domain (remainder filled in from reference TRBV7-8 and TRBJ2-2): GAGVSQSPRYKVAKRGQDVALRCDPISGHVSLFWYQQALGQGPEFLTYFQNEAQLDKSGLPSDRFFAERPEGSVSTLKIQRTQQEDSAVYLCASSLGTNTGELFFGEGSRLTVL.

This clone came up a few times. This chain joins TRBV18 and TRBJ2-1; D may be TRBD2 (5 bases). CDR3 length: 16 residues. Between the trimmed V and J ends, which lost 2 bases and 12 bases, there was a span of 23 bases. Per the germline V gene, CDR1 is KGHSH and CDR2 is LQKENI. The CDR3 nucleotides read TGTGCCAGCTCACCATTCCTGACTGGCGGGCCGCTTCGGCAGTTCTTC. It translates to CASSPFLTGGPLRQFF. The full variable domain, completed using reference TRBV18 and TRBJ2-1, is NAGVMQNPRHLVRRRGQEARLRCSPMKGHSHVYWYRQLPEEGLKFMVYLQKENIIDESGMPKERFSAEFPKEGPSILRIQQVVRGDSAAYFCASSPFLTGGPLRQFFGPGTRLTVL.

Only one count was recorded for this clone. The rearrangement joins TRBV9 to TRBJ1-5; D might be TRBD1 (5 bases). With 0 bases removed from V and 6 bases from J, the gap between germline ends came to 13 bases. The CDR3 totals 15 residues. CDR1 and CDR2 (germline): SGDLS, YYNGEE. The CDR3 bases are TGTGCCAGCAGCGTAGTTTCCCGGGGGAGTCAGCCCCAGCATTTT. This encodes CASSVVSRGSQPQHF.

This chain uses TRBV10-3 with TRBJ2-1, with 8 positions matching TRBD2. In germline, CDR1 is ENHRY, CDR2 SYGVKD. This CDR3 has 15 residues. The J segment lost 4 bases and the V segment lost 4 bases, leaving 6 bases of the junction unmatched. The CDR3 loop reads CAISAPTGGYNEQFF. The DNA for the CDR3 is TGTGCCATCAGTGCCCCCACGGGAGGGTACAATGAGCAGTTCTTC.

V is TRBV19 and J is TRBJ2-1; TRBD1 aligns across 9 bases. Per the germline V gene, CDR1 is LNHDA and CDR2 is SQIVND (reference sequence). Trimming cost V 4 bases and J 4 bases; bases outside gene matches: 5. The CDR3 is 15 amino acids. The CDR3 loop is CASSTGTGRYNEQFF. CDR3 nucleotide sequence: TGTGCCAGTAGTACCGGGACAGGGAGATACAATGAGCAGTTCTTC.

The chain has TRBV18 and TRBJ2-2; D is undetermined. Trimming removed 6 bases at V and 3 bases at J, with 5 bases between. The germline V gene has CDR1 KGHSH and CDR2 LQKENI. The CDR3 is 12 amino acids. The chain's CDR3 is CASSIDTGELFF. The CDR3 nucleotides read TGTGCCAGCTCTATTGACACCGGGGAGCTGTTTTTT.

The chain recombines TRBV15 with TRBJ2-7; TRBD1 matches 8 bases. V trimming: 0 bases; J trimming: 2 bases; junction bases outside the gene matches: 9. Germline V gene sequence: CDR1 LNHNV, CDR2 YYDKDF (reference sequence). This CDR3 is built from 17 residues. The CDR3 here is CATSRDQRTRGPYEQYF. DNA for the CDR3: TGTGCCACCAGCAGAGATCAACGGACCAGGGGGCCCTACGAGCAGTACTTC.

This clone was seen just once. V is TRBV9 and J is TRBJ2-2; tentatively, D is TRBD2 (5 bases). The CDR3 contains 16 residues. V was cut by 3 bases and J by 3 bases, with 15 bases left in between. Germline CDR1 is SGDLS and CDR2 is YYNGEE. CDR3 DNA: TGTGCCAGCAGCGAGGGAGCCCTGTGGGACACCGGGGAGCTGTTTTTT. Translation gives CASSEGALWDTGELFF.

V and J are TRBV27 and TRBJ2-2, with 10 bases matching TRBD2. CDR3 length: 21 residues. Unmatched junction bases numbered 19, after V lost 2 bases and J lost 4 bases. The V gene's germline CDR1 is MNHEY and CDR2 SMNVEV (reference sequence). Written as DNA, the CDR3 is TGTGCCAGCAGTTTAGACAGTTTCCCGACAGCGGGAGGGTTACTCACCGGGGAGCTGTTTTTT. Translation gives CASSLDSFPTAGGLLTGELFF.

CDR3 DNA sequence: TGTGCCAGTAGTATAGTAGGCACAGATACGCAGTATTTT. Its translation is CASSIVGTDTQYF. V usage is TRBV19 and J usage is TRBJ2-3; D is undetermined. This CDR3 is built from 13 residues. Between the trimmed V and J ends, which lost 1 base and 1 base, there was a span of 3 bases. CDR1 LNHDA and CDR2 SQIVND come from the germline V gene (reference sequence).